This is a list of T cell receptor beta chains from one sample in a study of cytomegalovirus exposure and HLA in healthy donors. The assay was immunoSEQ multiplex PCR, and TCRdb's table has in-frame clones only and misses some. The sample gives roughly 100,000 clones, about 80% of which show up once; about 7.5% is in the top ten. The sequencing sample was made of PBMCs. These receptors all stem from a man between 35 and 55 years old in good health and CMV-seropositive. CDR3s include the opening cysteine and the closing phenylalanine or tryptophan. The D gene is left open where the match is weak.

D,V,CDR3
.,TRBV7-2,CASSLGGWQGINEQFF
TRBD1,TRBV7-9,CASSRTSRTGAADTQYF
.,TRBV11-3,CASSRGGSENTEAFF
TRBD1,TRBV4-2,CASSQATGGGYNEQFF
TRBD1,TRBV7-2,CASSPRPQGITDTQYF
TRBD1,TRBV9,CASSVAPGQVMEQFF
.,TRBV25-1,CASSAPGVFYEKLFF
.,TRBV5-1,CASSLALDTQYF
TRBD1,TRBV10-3,CAIRRGQGQDEAFF
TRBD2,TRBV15,CATSRGIAGGNTGELFF
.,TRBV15,CATSVGQINQPQHF
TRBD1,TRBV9,CASSEPGQGKDEQFF
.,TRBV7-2,CASSLVATRFFTDTQYF
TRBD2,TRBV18,CASSPLAGAYNEQFF